Below are 30 T cell receptor beta chains sequenced from a single sample in a study of T cell responses to AZD1222 COVID-19 vaccine. The protocol was immunoSEQ multiplex PCR, while the TCRdb copy is restricted to in-frame clones and leaves out a portion. The sample lists 120,000 to 150,000 clones, about 92% occurring once. The sequencing here drew on peripheral blood, taken 28 days after the second AZD1222 dose. The receptors shown here come from an adult who received the AZD1222 COVID-19 vaccine.

The chain is built from TRBV9 and TRBJ2-6, with 7 nucleotides matching TRBD2. The CDR3 contains 17 residues. Germline CDR1 reads SGDLS; CDR2 reads YYNGEE. Trimming took 7 bases from V and 2 from J; bases not matched to a gene: 12. The CDR3 nucleotides read TGTGCCAGCTCCTCGGCCGCGGGGGAGACTGGGGCCAACGTCCTGACTTTC. Its translation is CASSSAAGETGANVLTF.

The J gene is TRBJ2-6, the V gene TRBV25-1, with D maybe TRBD1 (5 bases). The V end lost 2 bases, the J end lost 0 bases, and 14 bases lay between the germline ends. Looked up from germline, CDR1 is MGHDK and CDR2 is SYGVNS. This CDR3 comprises 18 residues. The CDR3 bases are TGTGCCAGCAGTGAAGTCGCAGGGCCTAGCTCTGGGGCCAACGTCCTGACTTTC. Its translation: CASSEVAGPSSGANVLTF.

The chain links TRBV12-5 to TRBJ2-7, with D perhaps TRBD1 or TRBD2 (6 bases each). This CDR3 comprises 11 residues. Trimming took off 7 bases at V and 7 bases at J, with 11 bases between the two ends. Germline V gene lookup returns CDR1 LGHNT and CDR2 FRNRAP. CDR3 residues: CASARGGEQYF. CDR3 in DNA: TGTGCTAGTGCCCGAGGGGGGGAGCAGTACTTC.

The chain carries TRBV12-5 and TRBJ1-2; D ambiguous. Looked up from germline, CDR1 is LGHNT and CDR2 is FRNRAP. Trimming took 6 bases from V and 3 from J, leaving 17 bases between them. The CDR3 length is 15 residues. Here the CDR3 reads CASGLYSRGDYGYTF. The CDR3 nucleotides read TGTGCTAGTGGCCTTTACTCCCGAGGTGACTATGGCTACACCTTC.

This clone occurred once. The sample has other DNA sequences that encode this CDR3 too. The V call is TRBV4-3, the J call TRBJ2-7; D may be TRBD1 (8 bases). Germline V gene sequence: CDR1 LGHNA, CDR2 YSLEER. V lost 2 bases, J lost 2 bases, and 16 bases lay in between. This CDR3 is 16 amino acids long. CDR3 DNA: TGCGCCAGCAGCCAAAGCGGGACAGGAGAAACCTACGAGCAGTACTTC. Translation: CASSQSGTGETYEQYF.

This chain uses TRBV4-2 with TRBJ1-4; D is uncertain. CDR1 and CDR2 from the germline V gene are LGHNA and YNFKEQ. The CDR3 covers 13 residues. Trimming pared 0 bases from V and 17 bases from J, leaving 16 bases between. The CDR3 loop is CASSQEGRARSFF. Here the CDR3 DNA reads TGTGCCAGCAGCCAAGAAGGTCGTGCACGTTCCTTTTTT.

The rearrangement links TRBV7-2 to TRBJ2-1; D uncertain. V lost 2 bases, J lost 4 bases, and 6 bases lay in between. This CDR3 has 13 amino acids. CDR1 and CDR2 from the germline V gene are SGHTA and FQGNSA. The CDR3 DNA reads as TGTGCCAGCAGCTTACCACAGTACAATGAGCAGTTCTTC. It translates to CASSLPQYNEQFF.

The CDR3 spells CAGDSEVTSNQPQHF. The CDR3 DNA follows: TGTGCCGGCGACAGTGAGGTGACTAGCAATCAGCCCCAGCATTTT. V is TRBV28 and J is TRBJ1-5; tentatively, D is TRBD1 (5 bases). V was clipped by 11 bases and J by 0 bases, with 17 bases between them. This CDR3 has 15 residues. Germline loops: CDR1 MDHEN, CDR2 SYDVKM.

The V call is TRBV7-9, the J call TRBJ1-4; D is possibly TRBD1 (6 bases). The CDR3 is made up of 17 amino acids. CDR1 is SEHNR and CDR2 is FQNEAQ in the germline V gene (reference sequence). Trimming removed 9 bases from V and 1 base from J, with 21 bases in between. In DNA form, the CDR3 reads TGTGCCAGTACCACCGGGACAAGGTCGGGAACTAATGAAAAACTGTTTTTT. Residues: CASTTGTRSGTNEKLFF.

This chain connects TRBV7-8 to TRBJ1-5; 7 bases are a match to TRBD1. CDR1 is SGHVS and CDR2 is FQNEAQ in the germline V gene. This CDR3 spans 18 amino acids. The junction had 14 bases not matched to a gene; V was cut back by 2 bases and J by 4 bases. CDR3 DNA: TGTGCCAGCAGCTTATATGGTAGGGAGAGGGGGCTTAATCAGCCCCAGCATTTT. Translated, it gives CASSLYGRERGLNQPQHF.

J is TRBJ2-3 and V is TRBV7-3; 12 bases map to TRBD2. V lost 1 base and J lost 5; bases outside the gene matches: 7. The CDR3 extends over 17 amino acids. Germline values: CDR1 SGHTA, CDR2 FQGTGA. The CDR3 nucleotides are TGTGCCAGCAGCTTAAGCCCGACTAGCGGGAGAAAAGATACGCAGTATTTT. This encodes CASSLSPTSGRKDTQYF.

J is TRBJ1-3 and V is TRBV9; no definite D call. V was clipped by 2 bases and J by 4 bases, with 7 bases between them. Looked up from germline, CDR1 is SGDLS and CDR2 is YYNGEE. The CDR3 length is 13 residues. The chain's CDR3 is CASSVATGNTIYF. Written as DNA, the CDR3 is TGTGCCAGCAGCGTGGCAACCGGAAACACCATATATTTT.

The chain couples TRBV3-1 (or the pseudogene TRBV3-2) to TRBJ1-5, with a tentative D call TRBD1 (5 bases). CDR1 is LGHDT and CDR2 is YNNKEL in the germline V gene (reference sequence). V lost 4 bases to trimming and J lost 4 bases, with 8 bases between them. The CDR3 contains 13 residues. The CDR3 nucleotides are TGTGCCAGCAGCCCACCAGGGAATCAGCCCCAGCATTTT. Translated: CASSPPGNQPQHF.

The chain recombines TRBV5-4 with TRBJ1-1; D may be TRBD1 (6 bases). The V end was cut by 3 bases, the J end by 1 base, with 13 bases between. Germline V gives CDR1 SGHNT, CDR2 YYREEE (reference sequence). The CDR3 has 15 amino acids. CDR3 sequence reads: CASSSYGGGNTEAFF. The CDR3 DNA follows: TGTGCCAGCAGCTCCTATGGAGGGGGGAACACTGAAGCTTTCTTT.

This rearrangement joins TRBV4-3 to TRBJ2-5; D is uncertain. CDR3 length: 13 residues. Germline CDR1 is LGHNA and CDR2 is YSLEER. Between the trimmed V and J ends, which lost 8 bases and 3 bases, there was a span of 13 bases. The chain's CDR3 is CASARGPEETQYF. The CDR3 DNA is TGCGCCAGCGCTCGAGGACCAGAAGAGACCCAGTACTTC.

The genes are TRBV10-3 and TRBJ1-5; D is unclear. The germline gives CDR1 ENHRY, CDR2 SYGVKD. V was clipped by 2 bases and J by 0 bases, with 5 bases between them. CDR3 length: 14 residues. CDR3 coding DNA: TGTGCCATCAGTGAGGGCAATAGCAATCAGCCCCAGCATTTT. It is translated as CAISEGNSNQPQHF.

J is TRBJ1-5 and V is TRBV6-5, with 8 bases lining up with TRBD1. With V trimmed by 7 bases and J by 4 bases, 9 bases remained unmatched. Germline V gene lookup returns CDR1 MNHEY and CDR2 SVGAGI. The CDR3 contains 15 residues. The CDR3 DNA sequence: TGTGCCAGCATCAACGGCAGGGGGCGGAATCAGCCCCAGCATTTT. Translation: CASINGRGRNQPQHF.

The J gene is TRBJ1-5, the V gene TRBV30; 9 positions agree with TRBD1. Looked up from germline, CDR1 is GTSNPN and CDR2 is SVGIG (reference sequence). With V trimmed by 2 bases and J by 2 bases, 16 bases remained unmatched. The CDR3 loop spans 19 amino acids. CDR3 nucleotide sequence: TGTGCCTGGAGTCAGAGGGGGACAGGGAGGGAGCGCGGCAATCAGCCCCAGCATTTT. Translation: CAWSQRGTGRERGNQPQHF.

The chain carries TRBV14 and TRBJ1-2, with D unclear. This CDR3 region has 13 residues. The germline V gene encodes CDR1 SGHDN and CDR2 FVKESK. Trimming took 4 bases from V and 4 from J, leaving 10 bases between them. CDR3 protein: CASSPLRAYGYTF. CDR3 DNA: TGTGCCAGCAGCCCCCTTCGCGCCTATGGCTACACCTTC.

The chain links TRBV28 to TRBJ2-5; D gene ambiguous. Per germline, CDR1 MDHEN and CDR2 SYDVKM. The CDR3 is 13 residues long. With 3 bases removed from V and 2 bases from J, the gap between germline ends came to 7 bases. The CDR3 nucleotides read TGTGCCAGCAGTTTGGGCAGACAAGAGACCCAGTACTTC. As protein: CASSLGRQETQYF.

The chain links TRBV7-2 to TRBJ2-1, with D perhaps TRBD1 (6 bases). Germline V gives CDR1 SGHTA, CDR2 FQGNSA. Trimming pared 5 bases from V and 2 bases from J, leaving 13 bases between. This CDR3 is built from 15 residues. DNA of the CDR3: TGTGCCAGCAGCCTAGGGGACATGGCCTACAATGAGCAGTTCTTC. Its translation: CASSLGDMAYNEQFF. Complete variable domain (other parts from reference TRBV7-2 and TRBJ2-1): GAGVSQSPSNKVTEKGKDVELRCDPISGHTALYWYRQSLGQGLEFLIYFQGNSAPDKSGLPSDRFSAERTGGSVSTLTIQRTQQEDSAVYLCASSLGDMAYNEQFFGPGTRLTVL.

The rearrangement uses TRBV4-3 and TRBJ2-3; the match to TRBD2 covers 7 bases. Unmatched junction bases numbered 12, after V lost 0 bases and J lost 0 bases. The CDR3 has 19 amino acids. Germline CDR1 reads LGHNA; CDR2 reads YSLEER. DNA of the CDR3: TGCGCCAGCAGCCAAGATGGGCATACGGGGGGACGGAGCACAGATACGCAGTATTTT. It encodes CASSQDGHTGGRSTDTQYF.

The genes are TRBV19 and TRBJ1-2; 11 nucleotides align to TRBD1. Per the germline V gene, CDR1 is LNHDA and CDR2 is SQIVND (reference sequence). Unmatched junction bases numbered 10, after V lost 6 bases and J lost 4 bases. There are 16 residues in the CDR3. CDR3 coding DNA: TGTGCCAGTAGCCCAACCGGGACAGGGGGGAGCTATGGCTACACCTTC. Its translation: CASSPTGTGGSYGYTF. The whole variable domain, remainder taken from reference TRBV19 and TRBJ1-2, is DGGITQSPKYLFRKEGQNVTLSCEQNLNHDAMYWYRQDPGQGLRLIYYSQIVNDFQKGDIAEGYSVSREKKESFPLTVTSAQKNPTAFYLCASSPTGTGGSYGYTFGSGTRLTVV.

V and J are TRBV2 and TRBJ1-2; possibly TRBD1 for D (5 bases). Trimming removed 8 bases at V and 3 bases at J, with 13 bases between. CDR3 length equals 13 residues. CDR1 is SNHLY and CDR2 is FYNNEI in the germline V gene. The CDR3: CASQERGDYGYTF. CDR3 nucleotide sequence: TGTGCCAGCCAAGAAAGGGGTGACTATGGCTACACCTTC. The whole variable domain, remainder taken from reference TRBV2 and TRBJ1-2, is EPEVTQTPSHQVTQMGQEVILRCVPISNHLYFYWYRQILGQKVEFLVSFYNNEISEKSEIFDDQFSVERPDGSNFTLKIRSTKLEDSAMYFCASQERGDYGYTFGSGTRLTVV.

The chain couples TRBV7-3 to TRBJ2-5; D gene uncertain. CDR1 is SGHTA, CDR2 FQGTGA, per germline. The CDR3 loop spans 13 amino acids. Between the trimmed V and J ends, which lost 2 bases and 3 bases, there was a span of 7 bases. CDR3 bases: TGTGCCAGCAGCTTATACGAGAAAGAGACCCAGTACTTC. Its translation is CASSLYEKETQYF.

This chain links TRBV7-9 with TRBJ2-1; 7 bases match TRBD2. V shed 0 bases and J 6 bases; nucleotides not matched to a gene: 5. The CDR3 length is 15 residues. Per germline, CDR1 SEHNR and CDR2 FQNEAQ (reference sequence). CDR3 coding DNA: TGTGCCAGCAGCTTAGCGGGAGGGCCCTCCAATGAGCAGTTCTTC. Amino acids: CASSLAGGPSNEQFF.

This clone has only one observation. The chain is built from TRBV29-1 and TRBJ1-1; D possibly corresponds to TRBD1 (6 bases). Germline assignment: CDR1 SQVTM and CDR2 ANQGSEA. The V end was cut by 6 bases, the J end by 5 bases, with 13 bases between. The length of the CDR3 is 12 residues. CDR3 region: CSVAGQGTEAFF. The CDR3 DNA follows: TGCAGCGTGGCTGGGCAGGGGACTGAAGCTTTCTTT.

CDR3: CASSSQGAVGYTF. The CDR3 bases are TGTGCCAGCAGTTCCCAGGGGGCGGTAGGCTACACCTTC. The V gene is TRBV28, the J gene TRBJ1-2; 8 positions match TRBD1. V was clipped by 4 bases and J by 8 bases; unmatched bases: 6. This CDR3 region has 13 residues. The germline V gene encodes CDR1 MDHEN and CDR2 SYDVKM.

The chain uses TRBV28 and TRBJ1-5, with D maybe TRBD1 (6 bases). Trimming left V 3 bases short and J 7 bases short, with 13 bases between. Germline V gives CDR1 MDHEN, CDR2 SYDVKM. The length of the CDR3 is 14 residues. The CDR3 sequence: CASSFPDSAQPQHF. CDR3 coding DNA: TGTGCCAGCAGTTTCCCGGACAGTGCCCAGCCCCAGCATTTT.

This chain joins TRBV10-1 and TRBJ1-1; 8 bases fit TRBD1. CDR1 and CDR2 from the germline V gene are WNHNN and SYGVQD (reference sequence). The CDR3 spans 16 residues. The V and J ends lost 0 bases and 1 base, in that order; junction bases with no gene match: 4. The CDR3: CASSESIGTGNTEAFF. The CDR3 DNA reads as TGCGCCAGCAGTGAGTCGATAGGGACAGGGAACACTGAAGCTTTCTTT.